One and the same sample provided the 28 T cell receptor beta chains below, sequenced in a study of glioma-infiltrating T cells after dendritic cell vaccination (dated by TCRdb to between 2015 and 2016). The time point label here, explained by the study, means: after dendritic cell vaccination, including at tumor progression/relapse. Libraries were built with the immunoSEQ multiplex PCR assay. Here the immuneACCESS table is served through TCRdb, limited to in-frame sequences with V and J called. Missing clones are a known gap in these copies; in checked studies unresolved V genes cover under half, and the rest lacks a known reason. Here the sample has approximately 92,000 clones; approximately 84% occur a single time. Approximately 5.5% of the sample comes from the top ten. The source material was blood, sampled after dendritic cell vaccination. Receptors originate from a human donor with glioblastoma.

This clone has just one count. The rearrangement links TRBV6-1 to TRBJ2-3; TRBD2 might be the D (6 bases). The V gene lost 10 bases and the J gene lost 5 bases, with 13 bases spanning the gap. The germline gives CDR1 MNHNS, CDR2 SASEGT. The CDR3 loop spans 12 amino acids. Here the CDR3 reads CAMRVGGDTQYF. In nucleotides, the CDR3 is TGTGCCATGCGTGTGGGGGGAGATACGCAGTATTTT.

The V and J genes are TRBV4-2 and TRBJ1-2; TRBD1 aligns across 7 bases. CDR1 is LGHNA and CDR2 is YNFKEQ in the germline V gene. J gave up 6 bases and V 3 bases, and 7 bases lay outside the gene matches. This CDR3 has 14 amino acids. CDR3 loop: CASSHPDRADGYTF. CDR3 coding DNA: TGTGCCAGCAGCCACCCCGACAGGGCGGATGGCTACACCTTC.

This clone was observed once. The chain has TRBV5-1 and TRBJ2-1, with 10 nucleotides matching TRBD2. Germline lookup yields CDR1 SGHRS and CDR2 YFSETQ. The CDR3 consists of 18 residues. The V segment lost 4 bases and the J segment 10 bases; nucleotides outside the gene matches: 20. CDR3 nucleotides: TGCGCCAGCAGCCCTGCTAGCGGGGGCGCCGAAAACTACAGGGAGCAGTTCTTC. Translated, it gives CASSPASGGAENYREQFF.

This clone was counted once. V usage is TRBV28 and J usage is TRBJ1-1; D remains ambiguous. The V gene's germline CDR1 is MDHEN and CDR2 SYDVKM. CDR3 length: 17 amino acids. V was cut by 6 bases and J by 0 bases, with 20 bases left in between. The CDR3 DNA follows: TGTGCCAGCAGGACTAATACACGGATCCGATTGAACACTGAAGCTTTCTTT. Its protein is CASRTNTRIRLNTEAFF.

The chain carries TRBV15 and TRBJ2-7, with 12 bases that match TRBD1. CDR3 length equals 16 residues. With 5 bases clipped from V and 6 bases from J, the junction kept 11 bases outside the gene matches. Germline V gives CDR1 LNHNV, CDR2 YYDKDF (reference sequence). CDR3 residues: CATSSPPGQGALEQYF. CDR3 bases: TGTGCCACCAGCTCACCCCCGGGACAGGGGGCTCTCGAGCAGTACTTC.

The CDR3 protein is CASSTGNYGYTF. In nucleotides, the CDR3 is TGTGCCAGCAGTACGGGGAACTATGGCTACACCTTC. V usage is TRBV6-6 and J usage is TRBJ1-2; D is uncertain. Trimming removed 5 bases from V and 2 bases from J, with 6 bases in between. The CDR3 totals 12 residues. CDR1 is MNHNY, CDR2 SVGAGI, per germline (reference sequence).

The chain uses TRBV19 and TRBJ2-5, with D possibly TRBD1 on 5 matching bases. V lost 1 base and J 4 bases, leaving 10 bases between the germline ends. The CDR3 has 14 residues. CDR1 is LNHDA, CDR2 SQIVND, per germline (reference sequence). DNA for the CDR3: TGTGCCAGTAGTATAGGTACAGGAACAGAGACCCAGTACTTC. This sequence encodes CASSIGTGTETQYF.

This clone was counted between two and nine times. This rearrangement joins TRBV7-9 to TRBJ1-4; 9 bases are shared with TRBD1. The V gene's germline CDR1 is SEHNR and CDR2 FQNEAQ (reference sequence). The ends lost 4 bases at V and 8 bases at J; junction bases unmatched: 8. The CDR3 covers 15 residues. The CDR3 coding sequence is TGTGCCAGCAGCTCGGACGGACAGGGGTACGAAAAACTGTTTTTT. This codes for CASSSDGQGYEKLFF.

The chain has TRBV7-9 and TRBJ1-4; D gene unclear. This CDR3 is 16 amino acids long. Between the trimmed V and J ends, which lost 3 bases and 0 bases, there was a span of 11 bases. Germline CDR1 reads SEHNR; CDR2 reads FQNEAQ (reference sequence). The CDR3 nucleotides are TGTGCCAGCAGCTTCGAGGCCCTTGCAACTAATGAAAAACTGTTTTTT. As protein: CASSFEALATNEKLFF.

This clone was recorded only once. The chain has TRBV7-9 and TRBJ2-1; 11 bases match TRBD2. Germline trimming cut 5 bases from V and 7 bases from J; bases unmatched to any gene: 13. CDR1 is SEHNR, CDR2 FQNEAQ, per germline (reference sequence). This CDR3 region has 17 residues. The CDR3 loop reads CASSLTITSGRGNEQFF. The CDR3 nucleotides read TGTGCCAGCAGCCTGACAATAACTAGCGGGAGAGGGAATGAGCAGTTCTTC.

V and J are TRBV5-1 and TRBJ2-1, with 11 positions matching TRBD2. The germline V gene encodes CDR1 SGHRS and CDR2 YFSETQ. J gave up 9 bases and V 4 bases, and 18 bases lay outside the gene matches. The CDR3 consists of 18 residues. The CDR3 sequence is CASSPPILAGGVFSEQFF. The CDR3 nucleotides read TGCGCCAGCAGCCCTCCAATTTTAGCGGGGGGGGTGTTCAGTGAGCAGTTCTTC.

The CDR3 DNA reads as TGCGCCAGCAGGGACAGCTCCTACAATGAGCAGTTCTTC. It yields the protein CASRDSSYNEQFF. The chain links TRBV10-2 to TRBJ2-1; possibly TRBD1 for D (6 bases). V lost 6 bases, J lost 0 bases, and 6 bases lay in between. CDR1 and CDR2 from the germline V gene are WSHSY and SAAADI. The CDR3 is made up of 13 amino acids.

This chain joins TRBV6-5 and TRBJ2-6; D is unclear. In germline, CDR1 is MNHEY, CDR2 SVGAGI. The CDR3 loop spans 15 amino acids. Trimming shortened V by 2 bases and J by 1 base, and 6 bases separated the two germline ends. The DNA for the CDR3 is TGTGCCAGCAGTTACACAAATTCTGGGGCCAACGTCCTGACTTTC. Residues: CASSYTNSGANVLTF.

DNA for the CDR3: TGTGCCAGCAGCTTAGGCCGCACCTACTCCTACGAGCAGTACTTC. Protein product: CASSLGRTYSYEQYF. The J gene is TRBJ2-7, the V gene TRBV7-9; D unclear. The CDR3 sequence is 15 residues long. Trimming took 1 base from V and 0 from J, leaving 10 bases between them. From germline, CDR1 is SEHNR and CDR2 FQNEAQ (reference sequence). Filled out from reference TRBV7-9 and TRBJ2-7, the complete variable domain reads DTGVSQNPRHKITKRGQNVTFRCDPISEHNRLYWYRQTLGQGPEFLTYFQNEAQLEKSRLLSDRFSAERPKGSFSTLEIQRTEQGDSAMYLCASSLGRTYSYEQYFGPGTRLTVT.

This clone was detected only once. The chain couples TRBV27 to TRBJ2-4; 8 positions agree with TRBD2. This CDR3 contains 15 residues. V shed 3 bases and J 2 bases; nucleotides not matched to a gene: 3. Germline-derived CDR1 and CDR2 are MNHEY and SMNVEV (reference sequence). The CDR3 reads CASSLAGGSKNIQYF. In DNA form, the CDR3 reads TGTGCCAGCAGTTTGGCGGGAGGCTCCAAAAACATTCAGTACTTC.

The rearrangement links TRBV27 to TRBJ2-1; 13 nucleotides match TRBD2. Germline V gives CDR1 MNHEY, CDR2 SMNVEV (reference sequence). This CDR3 spans 17 amino acids. The V and J ends lost 3 bases and 9 bases, in that order; junction bases with no gene match: 11. The CDR3 DNA is TGTGCCAGCAGTTTGTGGCCGACTAGCGGGGGGAGGATTGAGCAGTTCTTC. Translating gives CASSLWPTSGGRIEQFF.

This clone was recorded only once. CDR3 in amino acids: CASSSRDLYYEQYF. CDR3 sequence (DNA): TGTGCCAGCAGCAGCCGGGACTTATACTACGAGCAGTACTTC. The gene calls are TRBV11-1 and TRBJ2-7; D perhaps matches TRBD2 (6 bases). The CDR3 contains 14 residues. Between the trimmed V and J ends, which lost 5 bases and 3 bases, there was a span of 14 bases. The germline V gene encodes CDR1 SGHAT and CDR2 FQDESV (reference sequence).

V is TRBV9 and J is TRBJ2-3; 11 bases map to TRBD2. Germline V gene data show CDR1 as SGDLS and CDR2 as YYNGEE. This CDR3 is 15 amino acids long. Losses at the gene ends were 3 bases for V and 8 bases for J; bases not matched to a gene: 8. Here the CDR3 DNA reads TGTGCCAGCAGCGCTATAGCGGGGGGGCTGGGTACGCAGTATTTT. As protein: CASSAIAGGLGTQYF.

The chain combines TRBV7-9 with TRBJ2-7, with 7 bases fitting TRBD1. The CDR3 sequence is 13 residues long. Germline lookup yields CDR1 SEHNR and CDR2 FQNEAQ (reference sequence). V shed 5 bases and J 5 bases; nucleotides not matched to a gene: 6. The CDR3 sequence: CASSPTGQHEQYF. The CDR3 nucleotides read TGTGCCAGCAGCCCGACAGGGCAGCACGAGCAGTACTTC.

This clone was detected only a few times. The rearrangement uses TRBV19 and TRBJ2-2; no reliable D call. The CDR3 is made up of 13 amino acids. Germline-derived CDR1 and CDR2 are LNHDA and SQIVND (reference sequence). Trimming stripped 0 bases from V and 7 bases from J, with 6 bases between. In DNA, the CDR3 is TGTGCCAGTAGTATAGATTCGGGCGGGGAGCTGTTTTTT. Encoded protein: CASSIDSGGELFF.

The rearrangement links TRBV2 to TRBJ2-1; TRBD1 might be the D (6 bases). From germline, CDR1 is SNHLY and CDR2 FYNNEI. The CDR3 sequence is 14 residues long. The V and J ends lost 3 bases and 8 bases respectively, with 14 bases between them. CDR3 protein: CASSDQGPGDEQFF. As DNA, the CDR3 is TGTGCCAGCAGTGACCAGGGGCCCGGCGATGAGCAGTTCTTC.

The gene calls are TRBV28 and TRBJ1-1; no definite D call. CDR3 size: 13 residues. The germline V gene encodes CDR1 MDHEN and CDR2 SYDVKM. V shed 3 bases and J shed 3 bases, with 8 bases lying between them. The CDR3 DNA follows: TGTGCCAGCAGTTTGCCGGAGTACACTGAAGCTTTCTTT. Its protein product is CASSLPEYTEAFF.

V and J are TRBV5-1 and TRBJ1-1; possibly TRBD1 for D (5 bases). With 1 base removed from V and 6 bases from J, the gap between germline ends came to 13 bases. The CDR3 length is 14 residues. Germline CDR1 is SGHRS and CDR2 is YFSETQ. The CDR3 nucleotides read TGCGCCAGCAGCTTGACGGGGGATGGGGCTGAAGCTTTCTTT. As protein: CASSLTGDGAEAFF.

The chain combines TRBV18 with TRBJ2-7, with D possibly matching TRBD2 (5 bases). The ends were cut back, 2 bases at V and 5 bases at J, with 10 bases in the middle. The length of the CDR3 is 13 residues. The germline V gene has CDR1 KGHSH and CDR2 LQKENI. As DNA, the CDR3 is TGTGCCAGCTCACCAGCAGAGGGAAACGAGCAGTACTTC. It yields the protein CASSPAEGNEQYF.

The chain combines TRBV19 with TRBJ2-1; TRBD2 matches 9 bases. CDR3 length: 17 amino acids. Looked up from germline, CDR1 is LNHDA and CDR2 is SQIVND (reference sequence). Trimming at V came to 5 bases and at J to 6 bases, leaving 14 bases not matched to a gene. The CDR3 nucleotides are TGTGCCAGTAGTGGGGCTGCGGGGGGGCCGAGGATCAATGAGCAGTTCTTC. Translating it yields CASSGAAGGPRINEQFF.

CDR3 nucleotides: TGTGCCAGCAGCGTGACTAGCGGGGGGCCTTCGAACACCGGGGAGCTGTTTTTT. Its translation is CASSVTSGGPSNTGELFF. This chain uses TRBV9 with TRBJ2-2, with 13 bases identical to TRBD2. The CDR3 covers 18 residues. From germline, CDR1 is SGDLS and CDR2 YYNGEE. V lost 2 bases and J lost 0; bases outside the gene matches: 4.

This clone was counted between two and nine times. This chain links TRBV7-8 with TRBJ1-2; D ambiguous. This CDR3 region has 14 residues. The V end was cut by 2 bases, the J end by 4 bases, with 11 bases between. Per germline, CDR1 SGHVS and CDR2 FQNEAQ. For the CDR3, the DNA is TGTGCCAGCAGCTTACTTGGAGGCCGCTATGGCTACACCTTC. Encoded protein: CASSLLGGRYGYTF.

The rearrangement links TRBV5-1 to TRBJ1-1; tentative D call: TRBD1 (6 bases). This CDR3 comprises 15 residues. CDR1 and CDR2 (germline): SGHRS, YFSETQ. The ends were cut back, 4 bases at V and 1 base at J, with 14 bases in the middle. CDR3 bases: TGCGCCAGCAGCGTACAGACAGGAGAGAACACTGAAGCTTTCTTT. Translated: CASSVQTGENTEAFF.